A selection of T cell receptor beta chains follows, all from one sample in a study of regulatory T cells in long-lasting Graves disease. TCRdb redid the calling of the multiplex PCR reads with MiXCR, one entry per CDR3 protein. The sample includes around 240,000 distinct CDR3 sequences, 18% of them seen just once. These data were likewise used in another study, on T cells in Graves' hyperthyroidism and ophthalmopathy.

Source: peripheral blood mononuclear cells (PBMCs), taken at new diagnosis, from a patient treated with antithyroid drugs. These receptors were taken from a woman under 40 with Graves disease. The CDR3 runs from the conserved cysteine through the conserved F or W. D genes are given only for firm matches. The size field is filled for only some rows; it gives once, few, many or a size class.

D gene | clone size | J gene | V gene | CDR3 protein | CDR3 DNA
TRBD2 | once | TRBJ2-5 | TRBV12-3/TRBV12-4 | CASSRTSGRETQYF | TGTGCCAGCAGTCGGACTAGCGGGCGGGAGACCCAGTACTTC
TRBD1 | many | TRBJ2-1 | TRBV5-1 | CASSLRDRGFNEQFF | TGCGCCAGCAGCTTGCGGGACAGGGGCTTCAATGAGCAGTTCTTC
NA | many | TRBJ1-1 | TRBV7-9 | CASSLEGITEVFF | TGTGCCAGCAGCTTAGAGGGTATCACTGAAGTTTTCTTT
TRBD1 | many | TRBJ1-2 | TRBV7-9 | CASSLGGTAYGYTF | TGTGCCAGCAGCTTAGGCGGGACAGCATATGGCTACACCTTC
TRBD1 | many | TRBJ1-5 | TRBV6-2/TRBV6-3 | CASSETGGNQPQHF | TGTGCCAGCAGTGAAACAGGGGGTAATCAGCCCCAGCATTTT
TRBD1 | many | TRBJ1-2 | TRBV5-1 | CASSTGTASNYGYTF | TGTGCCAGCAGCACCGGGACAGCCAGTAACTATGGCTACACCTTC
NA | many | TRBJ1-1 | TRBV12-3/TRBV12-4 | CATRRGLDTEAFF | TGTGCCACCCGCCGGGGGTTGGACACTGAAGCTTTCTTT
TRBD2 | once | TRBJ2-5 | TRBV11-2 | CASSLNFGGAETQYF | TGTGCCAGCAGCTTGAATTTCGGGGGGGCCGAGACCCAGTACTTC
NA | NA | TRBJ2-2 | TRBV6-4 | CASRAGRNTGELFF | TGTGCCAGCAGAGCCGGACGGAACACCGGGGAGCTGTTTTTT
NA | many | TRBJ1-2 | TRBV20-1 | CSASPLLGRGYTF | TGCAGTGCTAGCCCTTTACTGGGTCGGGGCTACACCTTC
NA | few | TRBJ2-3 | TRBV4-2 | CASSQGRGTANTQYF | TGTGCCAGCAGCCAAGGCCGGGGAACGGCAAATACGCAGTATTTT
TRBD2 | many | TRBJ2-2 | TRBV27 | CASSPITSGGINTGELFF | TGTGCCAGCAGTCCGATAACTAGCGGGGGTATTAACACCGGGGAGCTGTTTTTT
NA | NA | TRBJ2-5 | TRBV20-1 | CSAPGRAAGTQYF | TGCAGTGCCCCGGGCCGGGCCGCGGGGACCCAGTACTTC
NA | many | TRBJ2-3 | TRBV27 | CASSLTGVGTDTQYF | TGTGCCAGCAGTTTAACGGGGGTCGGCACAGATACGCAGTATTTT
NA | many | TRBJ2-1 | TRBV4-2 | CASSEGRNEQFF | TGTGCCAGCAGCGAGGGGCGTAATGAGCAGTTCTTC
TRBD2 | few | TRBJ2-3 | TRBV5-1 | CASSMGLAGGKTDTQYF | TGCGCCAGCAGCATGGGACTAGCGGGGGGGAAAACAGATACGCAGTATTTT
NA | many | TRBJ1-1 | TRBV6-1 | CASIPGRNTEAFF | TGTGCCAGCATCCCAGGACGGAACACTGAAGCTTTCTTT
TRBD1 | many | TRBJ1-1 | TRBV28 | CASSFIYRGNTEAFF | TGTGCCAGCAGTTTTATTTACAGGGGGAACACTGAAGCTTTCTTT
TRBD1 | many | TRBJ1-5 | TRBV3-1 | CASSHGTADQPQHF | TGTGCCAGCAGCCATGGGACAGCTGATCAGCCCCAGCATTTT
TRBD1 | few | TRBJ1-5 | TRBV19 | CASSTTQGLNQPQHF | TGTGCCAGTAGTACCACACAGGGGTTGAATCAGCCCCAGCATTTT
TRBD2 | few | TRBJ2-3 | TRBV7-3 | CASSFLERGAPDTQYF | TGTGCCAGCAGCTTCCTTGAGCGGGGGGCTCCAGATACGCAGTATTTT
NA | many | TRBJ2-6 | TRBV2 | CASSEGPPSGANVLTF | TGTGCCAGCAGTGAGGGGCCTCCCTCAGGGGCCAACGTCCTGACTTTC
NA | many | TRBJ1-2 | TRBV6-1 | CASSELKGKANYGYTF | TGTGCCAGCAGTGAATTAAAGGGGAAAGCTAACTATGGCTACACCTTC
NA | many | TRBJ1-4 | TRBV5-1 | CASSSRPEEKLFF | TGCGCCAGCAGCTCCCGACCCGAGGAAAAACTGTTTTTT
TRBD1 | NA | TRBJ1-2 | TRBV5-5 | CASSPGQGQPMGGYTF | TGTGCCAGCAGCCCGGGACAGGGGCAGCCGATGGGGGGCTACACCTTC
TRBD1 | many | TRBJ1-1 | TRBV7-8 | CASLGTGRWTEAFF | TGTGCCAGCCTCGGGACAGGGAGGTGGACTGAAGCTTTCTTT
TRBD2 | NA | TRBJ2-3 | TRBV20-1 | CSASGGVTSTDTQYF | TGCAGTGCTAGCGGGGGGGTAACTAGCACAGATACGCAGTATTTT
NA | many | TRBJ2-5 | TRBV9 | CASSVRPGSQQETQYF | TGTGCCAGCAGCGTAAGGCCAGGGAGTCAACAAGAGACCCAGTACTTC
NA | few | TRBJ2-3 | TRBV6-2/TRBV6-3 | CASSYGQGGTDTQYF | TGTGCCAGCAGTTACGGGCAGGGGGGAACAGATACGCAGTATTTT
TRBD1 | many | TRBJ1-2 | TRBV2 | CASKPGQGSYGYTF | TGTGCCAGTAAACCGGGACAGGGGTCCTATGGCTACACCTTC
NA | NA | TRBJ1-2 | TRBV6-1 | CASKGRDYGYTF | TGTGCCAGCAAGGGCAGAGACTATGGCTACACCTTC
NA | NA | TRBJ1-5 | TRBV5-1 | CASRAGGSYQPQHF | TGCGCCAGCAGGGCGGGCGGGTCGTATCAGCCCCAGCATTTT
TRBD1 | many | TRBJ1-5 | TRBV18 | CASSPGTGGDQPQHF | TGTGCCAGCTCACCCGGGACAGGGGGCGATCAGCCCCAGCATTTT
NA | few | TRBJ1-2 | TRBV6-2/TRBV6-3 | CASSYSRNGVGYTF | TGTGCCAGCAGTTACTCCCGTAACGGAGTGGGCTACACCTTC
NA | many | TRBJ1-6 | TRBV27 | CASSLSLGRTSPLHF | TGTGCCAGCAGTTTATCTCTGGGGAGGACTTCACCCCTCCACTTT
NA | many | TRBJ2-1 | TRBV7-2 | CASSFSGGPHNEQFF | TGTGCCAGCAGCTTTTCTGGCGGCCCCCACAATGAGCAGTTCTTC
NA | many | TRBJ1-3 | TRBV5-1 | CASSLAPGNTIYF | TGCGCCAGCAGCTTGGCCCCTGGAAACACCATATATTTT
NA | NA | TRBJ2-5 | TRBV4-2 | CASSQGARNQETQYF | TGTGCCAGCAGCCAAGGGGCTAGAAACCAAGAGACCCAGTACTTC
NA | many | TRBJ1-2 | TRBV27 | CASSFSAGDDYGYTF | TGTGCCAGCAGTTTCTCGGCAGGGGATGACTATGGCTACACCTTC
TRBD1 | many | TRBJ1-1 | TRBV9 | CASSPQITGGKMNTEAFF | TGTGCCAGCAGCCCGCAAATCACAGGGGGTAAGATGAACACTGAAGCTTTCTTT
TRBD1 | many | TRBJ1-5 | TRBV19 | CASSMATGGSGNQPQHF | TGTGCCAGTAGTATGGCTACAGGGGGTAGTGGCAATCAGCCCCAGCATTTT
TRBD1 | many | TRBJ2-3 | TRBV11-2 | CASSFRDRDFTDTQYF | TGTGCCAGCAGCTTCCGGGACAGGGACTTCACAGATACGCAGTATTTT
NA | few | TRBJ2-5 | TRBV5-1 | CASRLTAGQETQYF | TGCGCCAGCCGCCTGACGGCAGGACAAGAGACCCAGTACTTC
NA | many | TRBJ2-5 | TRBV2 | CASRPQETQYF | TGTGCCAGCAGACCTCAAGAGACCCAGTACTTC
NA | many | TRBJ2-1 | TRBV19 | CASKGTGTSSYNEQFF | TGTGCCAGTAAAGGGACGGGTACTAGCTCCTACAATGAGCAGTTCTTC
TRBD1 | many | TRBJ2-2 | TRBV29-1 | CSVSPGQGGTGELFF | TGCAGCGTCTCGCCGGGACAGGGAGGGACCGGGGAGCTGTTTTTT
TRBD2 | few | TRBJ2-5 | TRBV15 | CATSRDLRGGETQYF | TGTGCCACCAGCAGAGATTTACGGGGGGGGGAGACCCAGTACTTC
NA | many | TRBJ1-1 | TRBV27 | CASSSNVAGFGTEAFF | TGTGCCAGCAGTTCCAATGTAGCAGGGTTCGGCACTGAAGCTTTCTTT
TRBD1 | many | TRBJ1-2 | TRBV7-2 | CASSFGRGQGYTF | TGTGCCAGCAGCTTTGGCAGGGGGCAAGGCTACACCTTC
NA | NA | TRBJ1-6 | TRBV15 | CATSRVGSWNSPLHF | TGTGCCACCAGCAGAGTAGGGTCTTGGAATTCACCCCTCCACTTT
TRBD2 | many | TRBJ2-1 | TRBV20-1 | CSAPPAGASGGWDEQFF | TGCAGTGCTCCGCCGGCAGGGGCTAGCGGGGGCTGGGATGAGCAGTTCTTC
NA | many | TRBJ1-1 | TRBV10-3 | CAISEYEKHEAFF | TGTGCCATCAGTGAGTACGAAAAACATGAAGCTTTCTTT
TRBD2 | NA | TRBJ2-3 | TRBV20-1 | CSARDGGDLSTDTQYF | TGCAGTGCTAGAGATGGGGGGGACCTTAGCACAGATACGCAGTATTTT
NA | NA | TRBJ2-2 | TRBV20-1 | CSARGTGTANTGELFF | TGCAGTGCTAGGGGTACCGGGACGGCAAACACCGGGGAGCTGTTTTTT
TRBD2 | NA | TRBJ2-7 | TRBV12-3/TRBV12-4 | CASSLGLAGAHEQYF | TGTGCCAGCAGTTTAGGACTAGCGGGAGCTCACGAGCAGTACTTC
TRBD1 | many | TRBJ2-7 | TRBV27 | CASSLHYGTGGKYEQYF | TGTGCCAGCAGTTTGCACTACGGGACAGGGGGCAAGTACGAGCAGTACTTC
NA | few | TRBJ2-1 | TRBV6-1 | CASRTLRNEQFF | TGTGCCAGCAGAACCCTAAGAAATGAGCAGTTCTTC